The clone carrying this TCR beta chain was found a few times. The antigen remains undetermined. The investigators reverse transcribed all of the isolated RNA, so they sequenced expressed TCRB transcripts. Only in-frame clones appear in the TCRdb table, and some are missing; sequencing was by immunoSEQ multiplex PCR. The sample has hundreds of thousands of clones; about an eighth are singletons. Researchers reported sorting CD4+ naive, central memory, regulatory and stem cell-like memory cells via CD45RO/CCR7/CD25/CD127/CD95/CD27. This entry is derived from a study of beta chain features in type 1 diabetes. General study findings and limits: A moderate, significant TCRB CDR3 shortening appeared in type 1 diabetes across four CD4+ subsets. For cells with high TCR expression, cDNA sequencing could yield over-representation. Fewer insertions but more deletions were seen at VDJ junctions in type 1 diabetes patients.

Trimming left V 5 bases short and J 1 base short, with 15 bases between. This CDR3 region has 16 residues. Germline lookup yields CDR1 LNHNV and CDR2 YYDKDF (reference sequence). The chain recombines TRBV15 with TRBJ1-3; maybe TRBD1 (6 bases). This receptor was obtained from a man aged 18 to 30 with type 1 diabetes. Material: naive CD4+ T cells from blood. The CDR3 sequence is CATSGGTTGSGNTIYF. DNA for the CDR3: TGTGCCACCAGCGGGGGAACTACAGGGTCTGGAAACACCATATATTTT.